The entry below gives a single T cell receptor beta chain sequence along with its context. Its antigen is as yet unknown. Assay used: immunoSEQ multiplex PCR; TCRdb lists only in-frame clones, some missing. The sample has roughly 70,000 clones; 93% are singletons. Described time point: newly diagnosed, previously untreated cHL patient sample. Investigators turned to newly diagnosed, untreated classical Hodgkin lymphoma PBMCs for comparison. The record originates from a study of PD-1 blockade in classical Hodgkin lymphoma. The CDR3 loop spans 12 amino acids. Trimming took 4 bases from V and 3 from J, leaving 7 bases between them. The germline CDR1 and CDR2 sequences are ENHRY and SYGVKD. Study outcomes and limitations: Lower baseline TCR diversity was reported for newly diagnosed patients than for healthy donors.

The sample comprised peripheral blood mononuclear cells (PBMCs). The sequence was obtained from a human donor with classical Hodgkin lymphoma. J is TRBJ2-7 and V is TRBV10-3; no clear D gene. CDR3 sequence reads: CAISVSDYEQYF. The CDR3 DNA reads TGTGCCATCAGTGTATCAGACTACGAGCAGTACTTC.